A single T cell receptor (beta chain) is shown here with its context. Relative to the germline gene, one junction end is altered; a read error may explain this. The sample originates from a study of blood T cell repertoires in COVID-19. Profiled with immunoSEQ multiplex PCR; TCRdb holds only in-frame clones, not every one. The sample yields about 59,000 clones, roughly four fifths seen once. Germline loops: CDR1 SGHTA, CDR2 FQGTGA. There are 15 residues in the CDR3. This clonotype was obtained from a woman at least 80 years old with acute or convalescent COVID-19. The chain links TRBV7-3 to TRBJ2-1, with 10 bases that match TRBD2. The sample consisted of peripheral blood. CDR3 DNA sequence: TGTGCCAGCAGCGTAACTAGCGGGGAATACAATGAGCAGTTCTTC. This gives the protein CASSVTSGEYNEQFF.